This paragraph reports one TCR beta chain. Its antigen is as yet unknown. These data originate in a study of CD8+ T cells in alopecia areata. General study points: It was less clear whether patients shared TCRs than it was in mice, possibly because of HLA. Scalp lesions, especially in alopecia totalis/universalis, had higher clonality than normal scalp.

Extracted RNA was reverse transcribed, and the resulting cDNA served as sequencing template. The repertoire was sequenced with immunoSEQ multiplex PCR; TCRdb's copy has only in-frame clones and lacks some. The repertoire includes around 80,000 clones, 51% of them detected once, and just over 5.5% sits in the top ten. The germline V gene has CDR1 SGDLS and CDR2 YYNGEE. Losses at the gene ends were 4 bases for V and 1 base for J; bases not matched to a gene: 5. The CDR3 loop spans 15 amino acids. Lesional scalp punch biopsies and peripheral blood came from alopecia areata patients. Sorted out of PBMCs were CD4+ T cells and CD8+ T cells.

This chain connects TRBV9 to TRBJ2-7, with 10 bases identical to TRBD1. The specimen was NKG2D-high CD8+ T cells sorted from blood. The sequence came from a human donor with alopecia areata. The DNA for the CDR3 is TGTGCCAGCAGCCCAGGGACAGGGGATTCCTACGAGCAGTACTTC. Residues: CASSPGTGDSYEQYF. Full variable domain (rest looked up from reference TRBV9 and TRBJ2-7): DSGVTQTPKHLITATGQRVTLRCSPRSGDLSVYWYQQSLDQGLQFLIQYYNGEERAKGNILERFSAQQFPDLHSELNLSSLELGDSALYFCASSPGTGDSYEQYFGPGTRLTVT.